This TCR beta chain was profiled in a study of shared clonotypes between healthy human individuals. Generated by immunoSEQ multiplex PCR, the TCRdb table keeps only in-frame clones and is missing some. The table lists a few million clones, 93% of them singletons, with 0.39% in the top ten. CDR1 and CDR2 from the germline V gene are LNHDA and SQIVND (reference sequence). The CDR3 spans 16 residues. V was cut by 4 bases and J by 8 bases, with 20 bases left in between. This clone was seen only once. As yet, its antigen is unknown. Findings and limits, study-wide: Among non-shared clonotypes, generation probabilities were lower than among those shared by all four donors. Among donors, the sharing of clonotypes was expected to be influenced by sequencing depth.

This sequence joins TRBV19 and TRBJ2-2, with D perhaps assigned TRBD1 or TRBD2 (6 bases each). The clonotype was recovered from a young man in good health. Some clones in this sample may be carry-over from other donors' samples. Material: naive CD4+ T cells from PBMCs. Stated subset: CD45RA+ positively selected. Here the CDR3 reads CASSTSPGASLGELFF. The DNA for the CDR3 is TGTGCCAGTAGTACGTCCCCGGGGGCTAGTCTAGGGGAGCTGTTTTTT. Based on the CDR3 plus reference TRBV19 and TRBJ2-2, the full variable domain is DGGITQSPKYLFRKEGQNVTLSCEQNLNHDAMYWYRQDPGQGLRLIYYSQIVNDFQKGDIAEGYSVSREKKESFPLTVTSAQKNPTAFYLCASSTSPGASLGELFFGEGSRLTVL.